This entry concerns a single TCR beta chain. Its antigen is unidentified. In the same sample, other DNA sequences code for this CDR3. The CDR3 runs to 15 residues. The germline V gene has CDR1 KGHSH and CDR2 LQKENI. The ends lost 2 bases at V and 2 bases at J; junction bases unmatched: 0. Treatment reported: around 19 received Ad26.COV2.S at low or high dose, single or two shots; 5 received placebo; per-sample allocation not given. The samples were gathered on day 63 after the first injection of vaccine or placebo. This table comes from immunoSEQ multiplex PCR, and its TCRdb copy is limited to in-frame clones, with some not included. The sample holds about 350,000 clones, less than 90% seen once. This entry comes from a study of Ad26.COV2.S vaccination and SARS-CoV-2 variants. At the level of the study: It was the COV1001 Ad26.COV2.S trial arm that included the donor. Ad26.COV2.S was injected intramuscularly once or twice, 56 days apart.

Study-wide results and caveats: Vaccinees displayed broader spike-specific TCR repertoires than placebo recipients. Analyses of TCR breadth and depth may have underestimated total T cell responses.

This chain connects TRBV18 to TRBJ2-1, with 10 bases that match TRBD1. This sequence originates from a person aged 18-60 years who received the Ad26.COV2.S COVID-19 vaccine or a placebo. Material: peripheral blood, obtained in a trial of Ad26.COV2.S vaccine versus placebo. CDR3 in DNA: TGTGCCAGCTCACCAGGACAGGGGGCCTACAATGAGCAGTTCTTC. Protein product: CASSPGQGAYNEQFF.